This T cell receptor (beta chain) was sequenced for a study of cytomegalovirus exposure and HLA in healthy donors. Overall study: An analysis done earlier identified some 120 million unique TCR beta sequences from around 180 million T cells.

Findings of the study overall: The study flagged 150 to 200 TCR beta chains as cytomegalovirus-associated.

The CDR3 length is 17 residues. CDR1 SGHNT and CDR2 YYREEE come from the germline V gene (reference sequence). The J segment lost 2 bases and the V segment lost 0 bases, leaving 8 bases of the junction unmatched. A remark on this clone: Its antigen is unknown.

Vbeta (60) and Jbeta (13) primers were used in the PCR. The table came from immunoSEQ multiplex PCR; TCRdb's copy has only in-frame clones and leaves some out. Of some 150,000 clones in the sample, about four fifths were seen once. This sequence was found in a woman aged 18-29 years in good health and CMV-seronegative. Specimen: PBMCs. The chain recombines TRBV5-4 with TRBJ2-3, with 8 bases matching TRBD2. CDR3 protein: CASSLVVAGPFTDTQYF. The CDR3 region has the DNA TGTGCCAGCAGCTTGGTGGTAGCGGGGCCCTTCACAGATACGCAGTATTTT.